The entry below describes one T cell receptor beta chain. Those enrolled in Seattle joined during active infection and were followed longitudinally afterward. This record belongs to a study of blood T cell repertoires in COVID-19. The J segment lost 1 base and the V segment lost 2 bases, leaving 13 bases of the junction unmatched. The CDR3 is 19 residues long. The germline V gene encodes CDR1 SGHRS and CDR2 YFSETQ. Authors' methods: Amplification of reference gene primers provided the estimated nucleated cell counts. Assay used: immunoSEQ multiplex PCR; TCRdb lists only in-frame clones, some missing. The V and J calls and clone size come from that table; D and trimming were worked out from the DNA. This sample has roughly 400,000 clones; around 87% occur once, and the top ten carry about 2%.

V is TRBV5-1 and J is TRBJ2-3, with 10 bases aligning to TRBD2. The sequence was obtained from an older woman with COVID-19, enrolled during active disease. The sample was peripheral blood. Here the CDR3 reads CASSFRTSGENSGTDTQYF. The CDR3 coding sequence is TGCGCCAGCAGCTTCCGTACTAGCGGGGAAAACTCTGGCACAGATACGCAGTATTTT.